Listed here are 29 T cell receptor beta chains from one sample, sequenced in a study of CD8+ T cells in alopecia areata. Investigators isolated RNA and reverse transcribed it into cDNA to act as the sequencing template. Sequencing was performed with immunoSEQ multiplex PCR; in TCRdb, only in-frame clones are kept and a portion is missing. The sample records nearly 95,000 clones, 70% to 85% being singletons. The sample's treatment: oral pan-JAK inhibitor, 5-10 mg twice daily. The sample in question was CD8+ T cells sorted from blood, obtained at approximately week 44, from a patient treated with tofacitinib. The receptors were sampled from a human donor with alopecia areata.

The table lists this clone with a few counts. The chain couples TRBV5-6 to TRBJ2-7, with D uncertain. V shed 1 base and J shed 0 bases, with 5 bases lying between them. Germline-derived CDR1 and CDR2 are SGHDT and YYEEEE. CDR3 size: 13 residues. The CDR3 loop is CASSLWSSYEQYF. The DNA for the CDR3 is TGTGCCAGCAGCTTGTGGAGCTCCTACGAGCAGTACTTC.

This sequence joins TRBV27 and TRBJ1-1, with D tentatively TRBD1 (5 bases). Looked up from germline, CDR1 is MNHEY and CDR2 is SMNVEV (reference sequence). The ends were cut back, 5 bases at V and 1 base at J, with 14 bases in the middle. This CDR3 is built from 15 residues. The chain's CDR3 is CASSPRGSKNTEAFF. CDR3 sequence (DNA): TGTGCCAGCAGTCCTCGGGGGTCTAAGAACACTGAAGCTTTCTTT.

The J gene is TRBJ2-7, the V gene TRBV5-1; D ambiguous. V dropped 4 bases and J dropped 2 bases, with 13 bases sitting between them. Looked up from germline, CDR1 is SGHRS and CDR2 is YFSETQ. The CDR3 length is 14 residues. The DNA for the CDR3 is TGCGCCAGCAGCCCCCCGGGCTCAACCTACGAGCAGTACTTC. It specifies CASSPPGSTYEQYF.

CDR3 amino acids: CASLQGGTEAFF. DNA for the CDR3: TGTGCCAGTCTACAGGGTGGCACTGAAGCTTTCTTT. The chain employs TRBV6-6 and TRBJ1-1; maybe TRBD1 (6 bases). The germline gives CDR1 MNHNY, CDR2 SVGAGI (reference sequence). The ends were cut back, 9 bases at V and 4 bases at J, with 12 bases in the middle. The CDR3 contains 12 residues.

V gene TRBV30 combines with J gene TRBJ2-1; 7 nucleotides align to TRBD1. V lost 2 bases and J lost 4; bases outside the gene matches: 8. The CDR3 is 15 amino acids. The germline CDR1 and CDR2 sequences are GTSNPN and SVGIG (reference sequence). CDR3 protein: CAWSSGQQRYNEQFF. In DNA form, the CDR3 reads TGTGCCTGGAGTTCGGGACAGCAGCGTTACAATGAGCAGTTCTTC.

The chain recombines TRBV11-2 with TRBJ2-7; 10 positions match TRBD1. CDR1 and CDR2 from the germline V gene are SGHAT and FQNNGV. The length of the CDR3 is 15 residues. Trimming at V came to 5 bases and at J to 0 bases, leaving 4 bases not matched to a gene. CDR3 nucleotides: TGTGCCAGCAGCGCCGGGACAGGGGTCTCCTACGAGCAGTACTTC. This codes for CASSAGTGVSYEQYF.

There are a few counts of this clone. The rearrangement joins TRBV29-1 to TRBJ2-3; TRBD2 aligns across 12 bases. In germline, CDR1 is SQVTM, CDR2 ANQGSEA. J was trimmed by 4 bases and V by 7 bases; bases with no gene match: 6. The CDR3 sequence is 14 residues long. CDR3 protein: CSGMTSGGPDTQYF. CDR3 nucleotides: TGCAGCGGGATGACTAGCGGGGGTCCAGATACGCAGTATTTT.

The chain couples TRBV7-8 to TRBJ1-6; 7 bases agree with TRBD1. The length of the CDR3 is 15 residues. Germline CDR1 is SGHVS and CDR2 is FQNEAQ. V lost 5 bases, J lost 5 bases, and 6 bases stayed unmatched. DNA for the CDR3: TGTGCCAGCAGCCTCGACAGGGTAAATAATTCACCCCTCCACTTT. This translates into CASSLDRVNNSPLHF.

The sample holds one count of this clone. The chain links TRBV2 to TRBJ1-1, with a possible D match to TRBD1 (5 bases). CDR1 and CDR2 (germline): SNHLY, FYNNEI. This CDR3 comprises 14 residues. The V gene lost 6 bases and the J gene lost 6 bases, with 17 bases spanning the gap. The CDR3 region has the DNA TGTGCCAGCAGCCTCAGGGAGGTGGGCGCTGAAGCTTTCTTT. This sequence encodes CASSLREVGAEAFF. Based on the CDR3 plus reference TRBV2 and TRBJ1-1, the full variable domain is EPEVTQTPSHQVTQMGQEVILRCVPISNHLYFYWYRQILGQKVEFLVSFYNNEISEKSEIFDDQFSVERPDGSNFTLKIRSTKLEDSAMYFCASSLREVGAEAFFGQGTRLTVV.

CDR3 region: CASSLTGSTDTQYF. CDR3 coding DNA: TGTGCCAGCAGCCTCACGGGGAGCACAGATACGCAGTATTTT. V gene TRBV28 combines with J gene TRBJ2-3; maybe TRBD2 (5 bases). Trimming stripped 6 bases from V and 0 bases from J, with 10 bases between. The CDR3 length is 14 residues. In germline, CDR1 is MDHEN, CDR2 SYDVKM.

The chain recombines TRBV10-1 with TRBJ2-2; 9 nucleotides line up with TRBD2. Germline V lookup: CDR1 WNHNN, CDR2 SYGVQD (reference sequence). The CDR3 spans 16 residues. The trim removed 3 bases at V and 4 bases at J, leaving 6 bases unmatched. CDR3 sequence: CASSDPAGGPTGELFF. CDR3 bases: TGCGCCAGCAGTGATCCAGCGGGGGGACCCACCGGGGAGCTGTTTTTT.

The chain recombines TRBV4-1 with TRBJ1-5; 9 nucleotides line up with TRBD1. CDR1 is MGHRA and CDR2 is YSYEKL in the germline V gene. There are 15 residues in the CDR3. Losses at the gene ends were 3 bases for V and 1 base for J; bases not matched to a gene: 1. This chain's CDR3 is CASSQGTGSNQPQHF. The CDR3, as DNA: TGCGCCAGCAGCCAGGGGACAGGGAGCAATCAGCCCCAGCATTTT.

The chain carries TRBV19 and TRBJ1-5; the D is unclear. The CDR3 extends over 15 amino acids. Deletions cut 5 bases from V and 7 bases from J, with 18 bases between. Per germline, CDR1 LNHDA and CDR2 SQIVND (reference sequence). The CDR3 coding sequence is TGTGCCAGTAGTTTTGTGGGCCAGCGGAGGCAGCCCCAGCATTTT. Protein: CASSFVGQRRQPQHF.

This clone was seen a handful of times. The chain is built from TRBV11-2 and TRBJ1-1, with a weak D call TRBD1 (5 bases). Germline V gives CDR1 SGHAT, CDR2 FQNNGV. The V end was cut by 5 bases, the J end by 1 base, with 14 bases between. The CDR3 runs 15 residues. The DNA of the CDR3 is TGTGCCAGCAGCCAACTCACGACAGAGAACACTGAAGCTTTCTTT. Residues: CASSQLTTENTEAFF.

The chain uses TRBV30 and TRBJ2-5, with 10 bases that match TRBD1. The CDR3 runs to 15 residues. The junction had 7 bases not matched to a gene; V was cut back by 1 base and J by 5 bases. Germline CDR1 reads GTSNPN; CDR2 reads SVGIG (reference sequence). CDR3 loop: CAWSARQGAGETQYF. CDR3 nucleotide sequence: TGTGCCTGGAGTGCTCGACAGGGGGCGGGGGAGACCCAGTACTTC.

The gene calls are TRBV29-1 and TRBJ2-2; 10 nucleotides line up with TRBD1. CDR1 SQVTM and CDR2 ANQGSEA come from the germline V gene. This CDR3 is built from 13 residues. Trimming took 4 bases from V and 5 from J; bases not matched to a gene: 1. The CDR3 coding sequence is TGCAGCGTTGTGGGACAGGGGACCGGGGAGCTGTTTTTT. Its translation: CSVVGQGTGELFF.

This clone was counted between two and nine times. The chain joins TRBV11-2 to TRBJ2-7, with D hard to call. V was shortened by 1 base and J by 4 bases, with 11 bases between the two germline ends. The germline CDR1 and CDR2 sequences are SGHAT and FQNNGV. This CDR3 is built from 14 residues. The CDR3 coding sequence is TGTGCCAGCAGCTTAGGACACACGGCGTACGAGCAGTACTTC. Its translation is CASSLGHTAYEQYF.

CDR3 amino acids: CASSITSTGWVEAFF. CDR3 DNA: TGTGCCAGTAGTATCACCTCCACAGGGTGGGTTGAAGCTTTCTTT. This rearrangement joins TRBV19 to TRBJ1-1, with D perhaps TRBD1 (6 bases). The CDR3 totals 15 residues. V was pared by 3 bases and J by 7 bases, with 18 bases between. Looked up from germline, CDR1 is LNHDA and CDR2 is SQIVND (reference sequence).

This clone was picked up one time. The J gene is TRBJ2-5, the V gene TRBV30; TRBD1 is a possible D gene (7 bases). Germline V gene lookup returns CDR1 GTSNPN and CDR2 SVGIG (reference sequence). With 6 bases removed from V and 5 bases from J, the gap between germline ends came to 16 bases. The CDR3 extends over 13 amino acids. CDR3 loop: CACQGGFGETQYF. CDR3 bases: TGTGCCTGTCAGGGGGGTTTTGGGGAGACCCAGTACTTC. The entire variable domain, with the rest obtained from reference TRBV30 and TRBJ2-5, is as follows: SQTIHQWPATLVQPVGSPLSLECTVEGTSNPNLYWYRQAAGRGLQLLFYSVGIGQISSEVPQNLSASRPQDRQFILSSKKLLLSDSGFYLCACQGGFGETQYFGPGTRLLVL.

The CDR3 bases are TGCAGCGCCAAGACAGGATATGGCTACACCTTC. Translation: CSAKTGYGYTF. V and J are TRBV29-1 and TRBJ1-2, with D tentatively TRBD1 (6 bases). The CDR3 runs 11 residues. V lost 7 bases and J 5 bases, leaving 11 bases between the germline ends. CDR1 is SQVTM, CDR2 ANQGSEA, per germline. Together with reference TRBV29-1 and TRBJ1-2, the CDR3 gives the full variable domain: SAVISQKPSRDICQRGTSLTIQCQVDSQVTMMFWYRQQPGQSLTLIATANQGSEATYESGFVIDKFPISRPNLTFSTLTVSNMSPEDSSIYLCSAKTGYGYTFGSGTRLTVV.

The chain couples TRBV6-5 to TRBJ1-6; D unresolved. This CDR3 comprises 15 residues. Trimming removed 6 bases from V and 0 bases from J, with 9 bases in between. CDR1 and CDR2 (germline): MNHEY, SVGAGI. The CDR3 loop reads CASSPSISYNSPLHF. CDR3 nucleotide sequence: TGTGCCAGCAGCCCGAGTATCTCCTATAATTCACCCCTCCACTTT.

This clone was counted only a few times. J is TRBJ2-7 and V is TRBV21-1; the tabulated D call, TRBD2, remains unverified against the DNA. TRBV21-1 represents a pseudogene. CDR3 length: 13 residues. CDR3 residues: CASSKVPLYEQYF. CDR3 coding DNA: TGTGCCAGCAGCAAAGTTCCCCTATACGAGCAGTACTTC.

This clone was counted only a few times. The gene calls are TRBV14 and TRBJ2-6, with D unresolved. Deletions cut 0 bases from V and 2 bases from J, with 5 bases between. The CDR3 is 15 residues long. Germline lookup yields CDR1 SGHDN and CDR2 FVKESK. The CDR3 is CASSQEGTGANVLTF. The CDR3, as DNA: TGTGCCAGCAGCCAAGAAGGGACTGGGGCCAACGTCCTGACTTTC.

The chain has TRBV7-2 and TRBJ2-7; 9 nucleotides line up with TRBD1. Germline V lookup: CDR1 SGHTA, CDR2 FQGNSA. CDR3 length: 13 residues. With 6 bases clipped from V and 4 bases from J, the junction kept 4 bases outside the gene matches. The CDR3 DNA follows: TGTGCCAGCAGACAACAGGGGGCGTACGAGCAGTACTTC. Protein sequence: CASRQQGAYEQYF. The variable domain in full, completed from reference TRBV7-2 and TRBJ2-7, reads GAGVSQSPSNKVTEKGKDVELRCDPISGHTALYWYRQSLGQGLEFLIYFQGNSAPDKSGLPSDRFSAERTGGSVSTLTIQRTQQEDSAVYLCASRQQGAYEQYFGPGTRLTVT.

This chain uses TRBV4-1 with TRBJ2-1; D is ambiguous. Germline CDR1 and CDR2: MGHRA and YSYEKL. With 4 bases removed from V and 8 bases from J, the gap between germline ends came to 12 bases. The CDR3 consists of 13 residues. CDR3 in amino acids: CASSPQVRDEQFF. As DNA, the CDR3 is TGCGCCAGCAGCCCCCAGGTCCGGGATGAGCAGTTCTTC.

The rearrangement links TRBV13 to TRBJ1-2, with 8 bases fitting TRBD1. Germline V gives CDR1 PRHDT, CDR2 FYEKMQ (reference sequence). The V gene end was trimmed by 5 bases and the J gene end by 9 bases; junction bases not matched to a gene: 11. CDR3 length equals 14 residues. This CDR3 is CASSPKRTGSSYTF. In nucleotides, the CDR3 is TGTGCCAGCAGCCCTAAGAGGACAGGGAGTAGCTACACCTTC. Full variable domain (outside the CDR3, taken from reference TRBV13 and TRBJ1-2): AAGVIQSPRHLIKEKRETATLKCYPIPRHDTVYWYQQGPGQDPQFLISFYEKMQSDKGSIPDRFSAQQFSDYHSELNMSSLELGDSALYFCASSPKRTGSSYTFGSGTRLTVV.

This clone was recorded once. CDR3 sequence (DNA): TGTGCCAGCAGTCCTAGGACAGGGGGAGATGAGCAGTTCTTC. Its protein product is CASSPRTGGDEQFF. The chain is built from TRBV27 and TRBJ2-1, with 10 bases that match TRBD1. Germline V gives CDR1 MNHEY, CDR2 SMNVEV (reference sequence). V shed 5 bases, J shed 8 bases, and the junction held 6 bases outside the gene matches. The CDR3 has 14 amino acids.

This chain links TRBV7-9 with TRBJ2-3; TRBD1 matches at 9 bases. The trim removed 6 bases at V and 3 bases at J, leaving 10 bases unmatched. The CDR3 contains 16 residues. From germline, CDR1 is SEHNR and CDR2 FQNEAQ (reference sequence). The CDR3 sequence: CASRPPRDRETDTQYF. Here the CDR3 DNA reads TGTGCCAGCAGGCCACCGCGGGACAGGGAGACAGATACGCAGTATTTT.

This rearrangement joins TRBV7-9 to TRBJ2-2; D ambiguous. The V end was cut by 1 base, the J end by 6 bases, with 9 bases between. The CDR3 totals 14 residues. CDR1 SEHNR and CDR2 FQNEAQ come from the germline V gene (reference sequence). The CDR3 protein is CASSLVSSAGELFF. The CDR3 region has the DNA TGTGCCAGCAGCTTAGTTAGCAGTGCCGGGGAGCTGTTTTTT.